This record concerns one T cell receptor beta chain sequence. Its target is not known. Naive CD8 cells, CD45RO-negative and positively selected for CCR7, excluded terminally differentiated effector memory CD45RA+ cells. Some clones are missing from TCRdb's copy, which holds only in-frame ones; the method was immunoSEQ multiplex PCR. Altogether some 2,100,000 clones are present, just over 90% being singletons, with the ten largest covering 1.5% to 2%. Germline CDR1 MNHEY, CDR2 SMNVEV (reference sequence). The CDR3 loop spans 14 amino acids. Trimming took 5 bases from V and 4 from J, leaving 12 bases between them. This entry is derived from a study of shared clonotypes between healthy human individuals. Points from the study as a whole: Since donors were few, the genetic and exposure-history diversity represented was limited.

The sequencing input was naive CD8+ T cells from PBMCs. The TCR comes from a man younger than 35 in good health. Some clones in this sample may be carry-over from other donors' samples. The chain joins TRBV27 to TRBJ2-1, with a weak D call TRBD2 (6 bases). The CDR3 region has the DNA TGTGCCAGCAGTACTGCGGGACCATACAATGAGCAGTTCTTC. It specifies CASSTAGPYNEQFF.